This TCR beta chain is from a study of blood T cell repertoires in COVID-19. Study-wide context: T cells, B-cell-depleted T cells, or PBMCs provided the cDNA or gDNA that served as material.

V lost 3 bases and J 6 bases, leaving 17 bases between the germline ends. CDR1 SEHNR and CDR2 FQNEAQ come from the germline V gene (reference sequence). The CDR3 extends over 15 amino acids. The repertoire was sequenced with immunoSEQ multiplex PCR; TCRdb's copy has only in-frame clones and lacks some. The table lists about 270,000 clones, around 90% of them singletons. The chain carries TRBV7-9 and TRBJ1-2; no definite D call. The sequence derives from a woman between 35 and 50 years old with acute COVID-19. The sequenced sample was PBMCs or T cells enriched from blood (not recorded which). CDR3 nucleotide sequence: TGTGCCAGCAGCTTCCGCCCTGGTAGTCTGGATGGCTACACCTTC. This codes for CASSFRPGSLDGYTF.